This T cell receptor (beta chain) was sequenced for a study of T cell responses to AZD1222 COVID-19 vaccine. The V end was cut by 5 bases, the J end by 1 base, with 11 bases between. Germline V gene sequence: CDR1 SGHAT, CDR2 FQDESV (reference sequence). The CDR3 loop spans 14 amino acids. Study-level results: Only a handful of AZD1222 recipients tested seropositive at baseline.

The repertoire was sequenced with immunoSEQ multiplex PCR; TCRdb's copy has only in-frame clones and lacks some. Found here are 80,000 to 95,000 clones, around 73% of them singletons; the top ten hold 20% to 25%. Comments on this clone: Its antigen is not known.

The sequence came from an adult in good health. The chain joins TRBV11-1 to TRBJ1-1, with D uncertain. The specimen was peripheral blood, collected on day 0 of AZD1222 vaccination. The CDR3 sequence is CASSLTIGNTEAFF. For the CDR3, the DNA is TGTGCCAGCAGCCTGACTATCGGGAACACTGAAGCTTTCTTT.